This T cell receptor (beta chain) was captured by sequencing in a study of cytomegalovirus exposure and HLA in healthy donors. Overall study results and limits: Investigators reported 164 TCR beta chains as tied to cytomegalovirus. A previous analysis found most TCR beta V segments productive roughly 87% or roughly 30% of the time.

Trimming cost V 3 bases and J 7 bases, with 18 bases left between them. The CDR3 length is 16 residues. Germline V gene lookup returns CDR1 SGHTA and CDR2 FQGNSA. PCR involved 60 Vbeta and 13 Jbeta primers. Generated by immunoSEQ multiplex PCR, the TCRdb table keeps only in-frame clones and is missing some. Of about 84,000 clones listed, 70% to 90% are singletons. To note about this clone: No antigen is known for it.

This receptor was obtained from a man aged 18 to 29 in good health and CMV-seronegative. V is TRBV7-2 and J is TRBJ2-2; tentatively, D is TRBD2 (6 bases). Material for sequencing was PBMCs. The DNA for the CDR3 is TGTGCCAGCAGCTTTGGGGGGACGAGGAGGGGCGGGGAGCTGTTTTTT. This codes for CASSFGGTRRGGELFF.